This TCR beta chain was recovered during a study of cytomegalovirus exposure and HLA in healthy donors (dated by TCRdb to the late 2010s). At the level of the whole study: In an earlier analysis of 450 to 750 of the donors, around 290 Gb of sequence data and 120 million or so unique TCR beta sequences from 180 million or so T cells were reported. Among the approximately 420 genotyped donors, more than 70% belonged to the genetic ancestry cluster associated with self-reported Caucasian donors. The T cell repertoires of several hundred subjects were profiled by immunosequencing and related to cytomegalovirus serostatus. The later analysis used no new phenotypic data to find candidate immune exposures, relying instead on TCR beta sequences and their occurrence across donors. High-throughput TCR immunosequencing, statistical association of individual TCRs with disease status, and machine learning were combined to predict cytomegalovirus infection status. A later genetic analysis used genome-wide SNP genotypes for about 60% of the roughly 670 donors, treating that subset as a discovery cohort. Across under 500 genotyped donors of the cohort, an average of about 240,000 unique TCR beta nucleotide sequences per donor were sequenced, and roughly 18% of those sequences were non-productive. About five DR-DQ haplotypes were treated as single units for association and clustering because of strong linkage in the cohort. A later analysis re-examined previously published TCR beta repertoires from just over 650 donors and added high-resolution HLA genotyping to investigate patterns of TCR occurrence. HLA typing included class I and class II loci at four-digit resolution. All discovery cohort repertoires had been generated on a single sequencing platform. Donor age, sex, ethnicity and CMV serostatus were compiled alongside the repertoire data. Besides the first cohort of roughly 640 subjects, a separate validation cohort made up of over 100 different subjects was used. Typing coverage differed by locus: A, B, C, DRB1 and DQB1 were typed in roughly 620-630 donors, DQA1 in approximately 520, DPA1 in 600 to 610, and DPB1 in roughly 470. The aim of the study was to test whether cataloging public T cell receptors could identify signatures of past pathogen exposure. An early release covering approximately 600 HLA-typed donors comprised around 300 gigabases of sequencing data and tens of millions of unique TCR sequences. To decide whether each TCR beta V gene segment behaved as functional or pseudogenic, an earlier analysis of approximately 620 of the donors relied on high-throughput TCR beta sequencing.

Findings and caveats that apply to the study as a whole: In vitro tests confirmed that a few of the cytomegalovirus-associated TCR beta chains recognize cytomegalovirus antigens. HLA typing was unavailable for some donors at each locus, so association tests used only the typed subset. In a later genetic analysis, a missense DCLRE1C variant was associated with V-gene and J-gene trimming of TCR beta chains, and the association was replicated in an independent cohort. In a later analysis, HLA-associated TCR beta chains were found to be more clonally expanded and to have lower generation probabilities than equally common non-associated chains. Across donors, most TCR sequences were observed very rarely, whereas some public TCRs were present in many individuals. A later analysis reported that several top co-occurrence clusters appeared linked to parvovirus B19, influenza, CMV and Epstein-Barr virus. Linkage disequilibrium might explain the correlated functional status among segregating V segments, but an unknown experimental factor could not be excluded. Because counts were too low, about 18 rarely observed V segments, including chromosome 9 orphons, were excluded from the earlier analysis of roughly 580 of the donors. The sequencing pipeline was judged likely to have produced a cluster of highly shared sequence variants as a technical artifact. Roughly uniform sequencing depth across donors was assumed in presence/absence analyses, although this assumption may not hold. In a later genetic analysis, fewer N-insertions in productive TCRs were reported among donors in an Asian-associated ancestry cluster than the roughly 700-donor mean. According to a later analysis, most CMV-associated TCR beta chains appeared to be HLA-restricted, and the HLA associations seemed to be driven largely by CMV exposure. A further reported finding was that TCR beta sequences accurately predicted the HLA-A and HLA-B alleles for most subjects in the first cohort. The authors suggested that the approach could potentially be generalized to other disease states and immunological phenotypes. Immune exposure information for the cohort was limited to CMV serostatus. A total of fewer than 200 TCR beta chains were listed by the study as associated with cytomegalovirus. The classifier was reported to diagnose cytomegalovirus status with high specificity and sensitivity in both the original cohort and the validation cohort. Some IMGT-functional V segments, including TRBV6-2 and TRBV6-3, could not be told apart with the 87-base-pair reads, so those segments were excluded. Strong co-occurrence of HLA alleles, especially DR and DQ, made assigning TCR associations to individual alleles difficult. A later analysis found that TCR association rates varied across HLA loci, with DRB1 alleles showing the most associated TCRs and HLA-C alleles the fewest. A later analysis associated roughly 17,000 TCR beta sequences with specific HLA alleles at a false discovery rate of 0.05. In an earlier analysis of around 500 of the donors, most TCR beta V segments appeared in productive rearrangements about 87% or about 30% of the time, broadly matching IMGT annotations. The cohort was sequenced for TCR beta chains only, and without alpha or paired-chain data the features that could be detected were limited.

In total, approximately 690 healthy bone marrow donors made up the cohort. At the time of sampling, all cohort members were nominally healthy, though unrecorded immune exposures were likely present. The donor tested CMV seropositive, placing the donor among the 290 or so seropositive members of the cohort. Every donor gave a peripheral blood sample, and the peripheral blood mononuclear cells from that sample were used for TCR beta sequencing. The Qiagen DNeasy Blood Extraction Kit was used to extract genomic DNA from the blood cell samples. V is cut by 1 base and J by 6 bases, and the space between the germline ends is 14 bases. Via the germline V gene, CDR1 is SGHRS and CDR2 YFSETQ. From the cysteine through the phenylalanine, the CDR3 covers 15 amino acids. Only the CDR3 portion is preserved as DNA: 45 bases, with reading frame beginning at the first base. Comments on this clone: Its antigen is still unknown. Per-nucleotide qualities are absent, and no much larger clonotype sits a single base away.

To prepare the library, the immunoSEQ multiplex PCR assay was applied. For the multiplex PCR, a mixture combining 60 forward primers for TCR Vbeta segments and 13 reverse primers for TCR Jbeta segments was used. The CDR3 region of rearranged TCR beta genes was amplified from genomic DNA with a multiplex PCR assay. The Illumina HiSeq System was used to sequence the amplified TCR beta libraries as 87-base-pair reads. The source study handled its data this way. In a later analysis, approximately 74 million unique TCR beta chains were counted across the roughly 610 repertoires, and approximately 9.9 million of these chains were shared by at least two donors. To remove PCR and sequencing errors, raw reads were error-corrected and collapsed into unique sequences using a nearest-neighbor algorithm that merged closely related sequences. To assign V, D and J gene segments, CDR3 sequences were aligned to IMGT reference sequences. For a sequence to be retained, at least a six-nucleotide match to both a V gene segment and a J gene segment was required. Rearrangements were classified as productive when the CDR3 lacked stop codons and remained in frame with V and J, and all other rearrangements were classified as non-productive. Following IMGT convention, CDR3 was defined as the stretch from the second conserved V-encoded cysteine up to the conserved J-encoded phenylalanine. The earlier analysis of a few hundred of the donors excluded any sequence lacking an unambiguous match to a single V gene segment. An earlier analysis of about 590 of the donors classified V segments as functional when productive rearrangements were above 56.7% and as segregating when the standard deviation between donors was above 5%. A statistical classification framework was built for diagnosing cytomegalovirus status from the catalog of TCR beta chain sequences. In a later analysis, TCR nucleotide sequences were compared against IMGT/GENE-DB human TR gene sequences so that V and J genes could be assigned. A later analysis assigned CDR3 sequences and most-parsimonious VDJ recombination scenarios with the TCRdist pipeline. In a later analysis, each TCR beta chain was defined by its CDR3 amino acid sequence together with its V-gene family, and reads lacking a unique V-gene family were excluded. A later analysis removed 600 or so highly shared, low-generation-probability nucleotide sequences to deal with suspected cross-contamination and a sequencing artifact. In a later analysis, a clonal expansion index was calculated for each public chain from normalized within-repertoire ranks of inferred template counts. Generation probabilities in a later analysis came from a VDJ recombination model fitted to out-of-frame rearrangements, and those results were checked against IGoR. A later analysis scored TCR-TCR, TCR-HLA and TCR-CMV co-occurrence with hypergeometric tests, applying a repertoire-size bias correction to TCR pairs. A later analysis estimated false discovery rates by permuting HLA or CMV assignments 20 times. In a later analysis, co-occurring TCRs were grouped using DBSCAN, with TCRdist sequence similarity added in when clustering inside HLA-allele-positive subsets. Repertoires with fewer than 30,000 or more than 120,000 public chains, plus five repertoires with anomalous nucleotide sharing, were excluded from co-occurrence clustering. In its TCRdb copy, this immuneACCESS table keeps in-frame sequences only and misses some clones. Where compared with another copy, unresolved V genes explain less than half of these, and the others have no known cause. The DNA gave D and trimming, while V, J and clone size come from that table. The sample profile shows under 200,000 clones; 80% of them were found once. The ten largest account for more than 9.5% of the sample.

Sequencing was performed on PBMCs. The rearranged chain carries TRBV5-1 and TRBJ2-1, and possibly TRBD2, on 5 matching bases. The sequence came from a man younger than 30 in good health and CMV-seropositive. The DNA is as follows: TGCGCCAGCAGCTTGAGTGCCCGGGGTCCCAATGAGCAGTTCTTC. It specifies CASSLSARGPNEQFF.